The text below deals with one T cell receptor (beta chain). The sample belongs to a study of blood T cell repertoires in COVID-19. Across the study: COVID-19 samples from acute and convalescent phases originated in the United States, Italy and Spain. T cells, B-cell-depleted T cells, or PBMCs provided the cDNA or gDNA that served as material.

Original analysis: By means of reference gene primer amplification, nucleated cell counts were estimated. This table comes from immunoSEQ multiplex PCR, and its TCRdb copy is limited to in-frame clones, with some not included. V, J and clone size are those of that table, while D and trimming were read from the DNA. This table has 35,000 to 45,000 clones, around four fifths appearing once. The V segment lost 6 bases and the J segment 7 bases; nucleotides outside the gene matches: 10. CDR1 and CDR2 from the germline V gene are SNHLY and FYNNEI. The CDR3 sequence is 15 residues long. Material for sequencing was peripheral blood. The chain has TRBV2 and TRBJ1-4; 8 nucleotides agree with TRBD1. The receptor's source is a human donor in a cohort sampled during active COVID-19. CDR3 sequence: CASSEVDRGGEKLFF. CDR3 in DNA: TGTGCCAGCAGCGAGGTCGACAGGGGTGGTGAAAAACTGTTTTTT.